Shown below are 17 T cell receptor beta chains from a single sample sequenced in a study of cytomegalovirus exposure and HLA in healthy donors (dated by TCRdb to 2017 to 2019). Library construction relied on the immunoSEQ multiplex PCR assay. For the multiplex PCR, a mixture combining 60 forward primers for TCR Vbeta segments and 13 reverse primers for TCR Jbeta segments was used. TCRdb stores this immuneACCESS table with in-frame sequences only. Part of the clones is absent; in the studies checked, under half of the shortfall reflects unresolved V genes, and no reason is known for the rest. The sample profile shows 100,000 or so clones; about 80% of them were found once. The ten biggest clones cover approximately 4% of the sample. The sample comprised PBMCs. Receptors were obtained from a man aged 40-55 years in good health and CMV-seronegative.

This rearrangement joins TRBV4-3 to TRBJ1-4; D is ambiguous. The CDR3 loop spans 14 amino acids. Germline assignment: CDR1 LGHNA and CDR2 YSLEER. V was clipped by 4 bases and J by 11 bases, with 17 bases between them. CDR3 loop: CASSREATSGKLFF. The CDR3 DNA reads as TGCGCCAGCAGCCGGGAGGCCACCTCGGGGAAACTGTTTTTT.

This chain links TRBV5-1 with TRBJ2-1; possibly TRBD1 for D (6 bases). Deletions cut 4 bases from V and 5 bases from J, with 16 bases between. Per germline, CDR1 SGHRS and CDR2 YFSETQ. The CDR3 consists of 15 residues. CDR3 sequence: CASSTGHQPHNEQFF. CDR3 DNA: TGCGCCAGCAGCACGGGACACCAACCTCACAATGAGCAGTTCTTC.

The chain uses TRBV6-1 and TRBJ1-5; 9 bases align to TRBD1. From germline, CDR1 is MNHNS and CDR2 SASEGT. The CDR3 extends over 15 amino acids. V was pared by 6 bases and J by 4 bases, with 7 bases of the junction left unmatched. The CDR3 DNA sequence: TGTGCCAGCAGGCTGACCGGGACAGGGAATCAGCCCCAGCATTTT. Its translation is CASRLTGTGNQPQHF.

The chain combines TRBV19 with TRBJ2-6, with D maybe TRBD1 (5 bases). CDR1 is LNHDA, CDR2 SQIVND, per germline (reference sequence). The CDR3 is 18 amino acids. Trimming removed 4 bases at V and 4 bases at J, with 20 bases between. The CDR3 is CASSRKNQGTYGANVLTF. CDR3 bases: TGTGCCAGTAGTAGAAAGAACCAGGGTACCTACGGGGCCAACGTCCTGACTTTC.

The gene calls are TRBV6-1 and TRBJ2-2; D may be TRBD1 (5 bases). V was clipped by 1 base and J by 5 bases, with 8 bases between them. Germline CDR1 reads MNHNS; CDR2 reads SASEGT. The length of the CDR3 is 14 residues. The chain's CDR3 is CASSEVGATGELFF. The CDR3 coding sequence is TGTGCCAGCAGTGAAGTAGGGGCGACCGGGGAGCTGTTTTTT.

As DNA, the CDR3 is TGTGCCAGCAGTCGGACAGGGGAGGCTTTCTTT. Protein: CASSRTGEAFF. The chain is built from TRBV2 and TRBJ1-1; 9 bases are a match to TRBD1. Germline assignment: CDR1 SNHLY and CDR2 FYNNEI. With V trimmed by 5 bases and J by 11 bases, 3 bases remained unmatched. CDR3 length equals 11 residues. The full variable domain, rest sourced from reference TRBV2 and TRBJ1-1, is EPEVTQTPSHQVTQMGQEVILRCVPISNHLYFYWYRQILGQKVEFLVSFYNNEISEKSEIFDDQFSVERPDGSNFTLKIRSTKLEDSAMYFCASSRTGEAFFGQGTRLTVV.

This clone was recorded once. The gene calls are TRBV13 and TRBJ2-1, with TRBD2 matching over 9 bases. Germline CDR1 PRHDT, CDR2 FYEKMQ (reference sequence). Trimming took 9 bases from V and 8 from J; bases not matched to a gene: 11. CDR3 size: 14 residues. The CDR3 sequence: CASTGTSKGYEQFF. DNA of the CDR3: TGTGCCAGTACCGGGACTAGCAAAGGATATGAGCAGTTCTTC.

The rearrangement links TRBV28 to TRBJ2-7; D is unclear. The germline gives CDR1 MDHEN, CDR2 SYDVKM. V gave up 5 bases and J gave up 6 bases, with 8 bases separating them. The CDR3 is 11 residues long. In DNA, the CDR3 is TGTGCCAGCAGTGCCAGAAGCGAGCAGTACGTC. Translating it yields CASSARSEQYV.

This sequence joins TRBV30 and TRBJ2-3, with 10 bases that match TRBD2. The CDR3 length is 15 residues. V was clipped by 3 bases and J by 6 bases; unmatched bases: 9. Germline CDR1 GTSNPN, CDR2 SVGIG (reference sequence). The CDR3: CAWRETGTSVDTQYF. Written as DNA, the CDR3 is TGTGCCTGGAGAGAGACCGGGACTAGCGTTGATACGCAGTATTTT.

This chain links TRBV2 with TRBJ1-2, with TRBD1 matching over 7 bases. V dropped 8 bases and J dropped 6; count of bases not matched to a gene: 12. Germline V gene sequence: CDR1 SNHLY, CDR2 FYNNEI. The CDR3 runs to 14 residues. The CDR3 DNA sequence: TGTGCCAGCGACAGGGAGATACTGGGAAATGGCTACACCTTC. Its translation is CASDREILGNGYTF.

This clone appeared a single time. The CDR3 protein is CASSLSGDEQYF. The CDR3, as DNA: TGCGCCAGCAGCTTGTCGGGGGACGAGCAGTACTTC. The chain links TRBV5-1 to TRBJ2-7; TRBD2 might be the D (6 bases). Trimming removed 1 base at V and 5 bases at J, with 7 bases between. This CDR3 has 12 amino acids. Germline values: CDR1 SGHRS, CDR2 YFSETQ.

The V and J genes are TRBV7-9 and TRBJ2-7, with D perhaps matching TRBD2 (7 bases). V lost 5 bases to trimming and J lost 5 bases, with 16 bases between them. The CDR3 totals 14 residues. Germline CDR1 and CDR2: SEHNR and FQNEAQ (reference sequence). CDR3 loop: CASSAQGGDNEQYF. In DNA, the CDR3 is TGTGCCAGCAGCGCCCAGGGAGGGGACAACGAGCAGTACTTC.

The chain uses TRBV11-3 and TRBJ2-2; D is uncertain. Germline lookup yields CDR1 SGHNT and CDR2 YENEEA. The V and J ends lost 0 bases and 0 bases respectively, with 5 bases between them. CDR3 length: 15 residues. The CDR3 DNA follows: TGTGCCAGCAGCTTAGACGGTCCGAACACCGGGGAGCTGTTTTTT. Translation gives CASSLDGPNTGELFF.

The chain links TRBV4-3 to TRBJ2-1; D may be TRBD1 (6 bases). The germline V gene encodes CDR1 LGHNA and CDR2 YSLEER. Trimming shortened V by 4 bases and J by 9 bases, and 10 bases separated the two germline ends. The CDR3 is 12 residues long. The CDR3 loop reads CASSLEGGEQFF. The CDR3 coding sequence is TGCGCCAGCAGCCTCGAAGGGGGTGAGCAGTTCTTC.

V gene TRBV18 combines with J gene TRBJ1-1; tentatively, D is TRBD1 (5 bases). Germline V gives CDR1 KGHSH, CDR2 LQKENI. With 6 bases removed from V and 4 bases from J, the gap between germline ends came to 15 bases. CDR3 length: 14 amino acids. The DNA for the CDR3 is TGTGCCAGCTCCGAAGGGGAGGGGATCACTGAAGCTTTCTTT. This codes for CASSEGEGITEAFF. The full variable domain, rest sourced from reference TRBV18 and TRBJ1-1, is NAGVMQNPRHLVRRRGQEARLRCSPMKGHSHVYWYRQLPEEGLKFMVYLQKENIIDESGMPKERFSAEFPKEGPSILRIQQVVRGDSAAYFCASSEGEGITEAFFGQGTRLTVV.

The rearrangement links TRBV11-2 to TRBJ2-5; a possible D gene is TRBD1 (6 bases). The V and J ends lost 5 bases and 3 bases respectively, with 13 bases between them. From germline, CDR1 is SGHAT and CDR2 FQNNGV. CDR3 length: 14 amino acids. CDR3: CASSPWTEKETQYF. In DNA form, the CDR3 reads TGTGCCAGCAGCCCTTGGACAGAAAAAGAGACCCAGTACTTC. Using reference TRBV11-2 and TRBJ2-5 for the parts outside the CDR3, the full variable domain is EAGVAQSPRYKIIEKRQSVAFWCNPISGHATLYWYQQILGQGPKLLIQFQNNGVVDDSQLPKDRFSAERLKGVDSTLKIQPAKLEDSAVYLCASSPWTEKETQYFGPGTRLLVL.

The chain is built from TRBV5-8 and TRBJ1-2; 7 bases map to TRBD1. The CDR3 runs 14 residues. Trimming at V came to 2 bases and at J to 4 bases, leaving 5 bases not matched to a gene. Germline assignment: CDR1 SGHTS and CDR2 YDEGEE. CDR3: CASSLENRGYGYTF. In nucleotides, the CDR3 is TGTGCCAGCAGCTTAGAGAACAGGGGCTATGGCTACACCTTC.